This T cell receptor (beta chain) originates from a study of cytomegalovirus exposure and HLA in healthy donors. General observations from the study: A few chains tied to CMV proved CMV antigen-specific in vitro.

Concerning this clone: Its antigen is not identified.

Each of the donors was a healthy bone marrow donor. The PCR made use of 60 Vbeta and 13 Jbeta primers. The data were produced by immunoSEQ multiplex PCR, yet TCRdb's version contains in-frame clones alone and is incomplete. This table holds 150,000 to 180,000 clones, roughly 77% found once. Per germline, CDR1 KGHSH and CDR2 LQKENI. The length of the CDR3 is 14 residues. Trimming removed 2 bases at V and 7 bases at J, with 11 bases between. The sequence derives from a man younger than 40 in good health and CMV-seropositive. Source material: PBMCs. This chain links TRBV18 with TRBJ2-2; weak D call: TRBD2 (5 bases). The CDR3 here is CASSPLTRGGELFF. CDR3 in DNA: TGTGCCAGCTCACCATTGACCCGGGGCGGGGAGCTGTTTTTT.